This T cell receptor (beta chain) came from a study of blood T cell repertoires in COVID-19. About the study: Researchers got acute and convalescent COVID-19 samples from the United States, Italy and Spain. The analysed material was cDNA or gDNA that came from T cells, B-cell-depleted T cells, or PBMCs.

Using immunoSEQ multiplex PCR, the repertoire was profiled, and TCRdb retains in-frame clones only, with some absent. The sample consists of approximately 150,000 clones, 70% to 90% of them appearing once. There are 15 residues in the CDR3. Germline loops: CDR1 SGHRS, CDR2 YFSETQ. The V gene end was trimmed by 4 bases and the J gene end by 3 bases; junction bases not matched to a gene: 10. The source of this sequence is a woman between 50 and 59 years old with COVID-19, enrolled during active disease. J is TRBJ2-7 and V is TRBV5-1; 7 bases map to TRBD1. The sample taken for sequencing was peripheral blood. This CDR3 is CASSPYPGTDYEQYF. The CDR3 DNA follows: TGCGCCAGCAGCCCCTACCCCGGGACAGACTACGAGCAGTACTTC.